Listed below are T cell receptor beta chains from one sample, sequenced in a study of OX40 agonist ivuxolimab in advanced cancers. Assay used: immunoSEQ multiplex PCR; TCRdb lists only in-frame clones, some missing. The table lists around 60,000 clones, 75% to 95% of them singletons. The sample consisted of CD4+ or CD8+ T cells sorted from blood, taken in a trial of the OX40 agonist ivuxolimab. These receptors all come from an adult with an advanced solid tumor such as melanoma, head and neck, liver or kidney cancer. Both conserved end residues are part of each CDR3. A D gene is named only where the DNA matches it firmly. Expanded clones get a size class; other rows say once, few or many, or leave the size out.

CDR3	DNA	V	D	J	size
CASSLSFPDTQYF	TGTGCCAGCAGTTTATCATTCCCAGATACGCAGTATTTT	TRBV27	.	TRBJ2-3	.
CASSFGYRANVLTF	TGTGCCAGCAGCTTCGGGTATCGGGCCAACGTCCTGACTTTC	TRBV5-8	.	TRBJ2-6	.
CASSMDRRQETQYF	TGTGCCAGCAGCATGGACAGGAGACAAGAGACCCAGTACTTC	TRBV5-6	TRBD1	TRBJ2-5	.
CASSLDSGSAYEQYF	TGTGCCAGCAGCTTAGATAGCGGGAGCGCCTACGAGCAGTACTTC	TRBV7-8	TRBD2	TRBJ2-7	.
CASSSPTRTTTSGPKNIQYF	TGTGCCAGCAGCTCGCCAACGAGAACGACGACCAGTGGGCCCAAAAACATTCAGTACTTC	TRBV9	.	TRBJ2-4	.
CASSFSGGFNEQFF	TGCGCCAGCAGCTTTTCGGGAGGTTTTAATGAGCAGTTCTTC	TRBV5-1	TRBD2	TRBJ2-1	.
CASGPIADRVDYGYTF	TGTGCCAGCGGTCCGATCGCGGACAGGGTAGACTATGGCTACACCTTC	TRBV27	TRBD1	TRBJ1-2	.
CASSGTGARETQYF	TGTGCCAGCTCAGGGACAGGAGCCAGGGAGACCCAGTACTTC	TRBV18	TRBD1	TRBJ2-5	.
CASSFSGADTEAFF	TGTGCCAGCAGCTTCTCAGGGGCGGACACTGAAGCTTTCTTT	TRBV7-2	.	TRBJ1-1	.
CASSTGQGSSNQPQHF	TGTGCCAGCAGCACCGGACAGGGATCAAGCAATCAGCCCCAGCATTTT	TRBV5-6	TRBD1	TRBJ1-5	.
CASSRGDEARGTQYF	TGTGCCAGCAGCAGGGGGGACGAGGCCCGGGGGACCCAGTACTTC	TRBV9	.	TRBJ2-5	.
CATNGNTEAFF	TGTGCCACCAACGGGAACACTGAAGCTTTCTTT	TRBV2	.	TRBJ1-1	.
CATSQAARGEQYF	TGTGCCACCAGCCAAGCCGCCAGGGGTGAGCAGTACTTC	TRBV15	.	TRBJ2-7	.
CASREAGANTGELFF	TGTGCCAGCAGGGAAGCGGGAGCGAACACCGGGGAGCTGTTTTTT	TRBV2	TRBD2	TRBJ2-2	few
CASSDPYEQYF	TGTGCCAGCAGCGACCCCTACGAGCAGTACTTC	TRBV7-8	.	TRBJ2-7	.
CASSLDPSPYEQYF	TGTGCCAGCAGCTTAGACCCTAGCCCCTACGAGCAGTACTTC	TRBV11-2	.	TRBJ2-7	.
CASSLGTDTHEQFF	TGTGCCAGCAGCTTAGGGACGGATACCCATGAGCAGTTCTTC	TRBV11-2	.	TRBJ2-1	.
CASRTGLAGVIYEQYF	TGTGCCAGCAGGACGGGCTTAGCGGGAGTCATCTACGAGCAGTACTTC	TRBV28	TRBD2	TRBJ2-7	once
CASSGIGLNTEAFF	TGTGCCAGCAGTGGGATCGGATTGAACACTGAAGCTTTCTTT	TRBV6-1	.	TRBJ1-1	.
CASSPSRWGDDEQYF	TGCGCCAGCAGCCCCTCCCGCTGGGGTGACGACGAGCAGTACTTC	TRBV4-3	.	TRBJ2-7	.
CASSHRLAGEEYEQFF	TGTGCCAGCAGCCACAGACTAGCGGGAGAAGAATATGAGCAGTTCTTC	TRBV7-9	TRBD2	TRBJ2-1	.
CASSPGLAGANVLTF	TGTGCCAGCAGTCCGGGACTAGCGGGGGCCAACGTCCTGACTTTC	TRBV27	TRBD2	TRBJ2-6	.
CATSTQLHLLGEGPTDTQYF	TGTGCCACCAGCACCCAACTGCACCTGTTGGGGGAGGGACCCACAGATACGCAGTATTTT	TRBV15	TRBD2	TRBJ2-3	.
CASSIRKREAFF	TGTGCCAGTAGTATAAGAAAGCGCGAAGCTTTCTTT	TRBV19	.	TRBJ1-1	.
CASSLTGGEVNTEAFF	TGCGCCAGCAGCCTTACAGGGGGAGAGGTGAACACTGAAGCTTTCTTT	TRBV4-1	TRBD1	TRBJ1-1	.
CATSMGLAGPKNIQYF	TGTGCCACCAGCATGGGACTAGCGGGACCCAAAAACATTCAGTACTTC	TRBV15	TRBD2	TRBJ2-4	.
CASSPTPGQGYEKLFF	TGTGCCAGCAGTCCAACGCCGGGACAGGGGTACGAAAAACTGTTTTTT	TRBV28	TRBD1	TRBJ1-4	.
CASTGRGNQPQHF	TGTGCCAGTACAGGGCGAGGCAATCAGCCCCAGCATTTT	TRBV28	.	TRBJ1-5	.
CASSSGQGYYEQYF	TGTGCCAGCAGTTCGGGACAGGGGTACTACGAGCAGTACTTC	TRBV27	TRBD1	TRBJ2-7	.
CASSLGGTWGNEQFF	TGTGCCAGCAGCTTGGGAGGGACCTGGGGTAATGAGCAGTTCTTC	TRBV5-5	.	TRBJ2-1	.
CASSPGTSGYEQYF	TGTGCCAGTAGCCCTGGGACTAGCGGCTACGAGCAGTACTTC	TRBV19	TRBD2	TRBJ2-7	few
CASSLVSGGLQETQYF	TGTGCCAGCAGTTTAGTTTCGGGGGGACTACAAGAGACCCAGTACTTC	TRBV27	TRBD2	TRBJ2-5	.
CASRQTRDRPYSGANVLTF	TGTGCCAGCAGACAAACCCGGGACAGACCCTACTCTGGGGCCAACGTCCTGACTTTC	TRBV7-9	TRBD1	TRBJ2-6	.
CASPRTGSNTEAFF	TGTGCCAGCCCGAGGACAGGGTCGAACACTGAAGCTTTCTTT	TRBV2	TRBD1	TRBJ1-1	.
CASSQDTSGPVSYNEQFF	TGCGCCAGCAGCCAAGATACCAGCGGGCCGGTGTCCTACAATGAGCAGTTCTTC	TRBV4-3	.	TRBJ2-1	.